This T cell receptor beta chain is drawn from a study of CD8 T cells in Susac syndrome. The count of this clonotype is one. Reverse transcription used about 0.5 to 1 ug RNA and random hexamers. TCRdb itself ran the immunoSEQ multiplex PCR reads through MiXCR, one entry per CDR3 protein. The data contain about 250,000 distinct CDR3 sequences, just over 90% of them seen just once; the ten biggest clones take up approximately 0.072%. The source is a human donor with multiple sclerosis. The source material was CD4+ T cells from PBMCs.

CDR3 sequence (DNA): TGCAGCGGATCCCTTGCAACTAATGAAAAACTGTTTTTT. The encoded protein is CSGSLATNEKLFF. The rearrangement joins TRBV29-1 to TRBJ1-4, with unresolved D. This CDR3 is 13 amino acids long. Trimming shortened V by 7 bases and J by 0 bases, and 9 bases separated the two germline ends. Germline lookup yields CDR1 SQVTM and CDR2 ANQGSEA.